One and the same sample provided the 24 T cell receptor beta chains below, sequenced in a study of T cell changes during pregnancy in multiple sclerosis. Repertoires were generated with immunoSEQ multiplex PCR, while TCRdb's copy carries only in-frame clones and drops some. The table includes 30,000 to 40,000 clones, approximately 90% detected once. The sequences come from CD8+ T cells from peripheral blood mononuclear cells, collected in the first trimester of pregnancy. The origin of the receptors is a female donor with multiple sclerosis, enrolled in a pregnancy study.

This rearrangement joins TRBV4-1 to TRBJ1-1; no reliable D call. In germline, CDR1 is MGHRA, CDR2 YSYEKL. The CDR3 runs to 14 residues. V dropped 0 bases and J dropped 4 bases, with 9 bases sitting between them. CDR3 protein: CASSQDIRGTEAFF. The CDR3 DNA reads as TGCGCCAGCAGCCAAGACATTCGGGGCACTGAAGCTTTCTTT.

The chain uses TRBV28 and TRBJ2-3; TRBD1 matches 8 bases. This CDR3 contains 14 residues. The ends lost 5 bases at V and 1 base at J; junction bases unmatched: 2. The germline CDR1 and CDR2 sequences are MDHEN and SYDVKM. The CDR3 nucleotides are TGTGCCAGCAGTCAGACAGGGGGCACAGATACGCAGTATTTT. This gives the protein CASSQTGGTDTQYF. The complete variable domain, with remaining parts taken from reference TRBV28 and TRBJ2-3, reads DVKVTQSSRYLVKRTGEKVFLECVQDMDHENMFWYRQDPGLGLRLIYFSYDVKMKEKGDIPEGYSVSREKKERFSLILESASTNQTSMYLCASSQTGGTDTQYFGPGTRLTVL.

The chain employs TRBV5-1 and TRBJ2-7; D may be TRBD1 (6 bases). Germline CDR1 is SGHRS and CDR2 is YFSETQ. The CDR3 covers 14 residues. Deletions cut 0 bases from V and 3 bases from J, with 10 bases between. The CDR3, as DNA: TGCGCCAGCAGCTTGGAGTGGACAGTCTACGAGCAGTACTTC. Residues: CASSLEWTVYEQYF.

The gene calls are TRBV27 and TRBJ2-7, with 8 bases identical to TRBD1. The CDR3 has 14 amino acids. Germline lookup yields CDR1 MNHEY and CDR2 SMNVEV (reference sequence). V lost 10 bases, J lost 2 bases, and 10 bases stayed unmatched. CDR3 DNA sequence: TGTGCCACCCGATCCGGGACAGGAACCTACGAGCAGTACTTC. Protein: CATRSGTGTYEQYF.

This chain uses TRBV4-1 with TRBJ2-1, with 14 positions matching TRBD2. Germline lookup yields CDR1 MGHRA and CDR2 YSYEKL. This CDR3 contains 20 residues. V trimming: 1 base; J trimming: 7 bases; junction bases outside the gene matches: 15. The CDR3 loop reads CASSQARNLGLAGVINEQFF. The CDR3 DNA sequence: TGCGCCAGCAGCCAAGCGAGAAATCTGGGACTAGCGGGAGTAATTAATGAGCAGTTCTTC.

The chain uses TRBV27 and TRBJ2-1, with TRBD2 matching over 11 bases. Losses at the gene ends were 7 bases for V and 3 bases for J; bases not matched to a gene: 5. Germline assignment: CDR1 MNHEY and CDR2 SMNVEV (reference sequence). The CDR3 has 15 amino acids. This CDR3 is CASTSGTSGYNEQFF. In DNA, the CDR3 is TGTGCCAGCACCTCCGGGACTAGCGGCTACAATGAGCAGTTCTTC.

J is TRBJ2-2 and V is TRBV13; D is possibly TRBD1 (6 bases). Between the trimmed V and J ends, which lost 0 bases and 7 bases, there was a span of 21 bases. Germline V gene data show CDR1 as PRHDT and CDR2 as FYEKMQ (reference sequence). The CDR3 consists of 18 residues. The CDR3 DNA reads TGTGCCAGCAGCTTAGGCCCTACGGACAGTTGGGGAAGCGGGGAGCTGTTTTTT. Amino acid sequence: CASSLGPTDSWGSGELFF. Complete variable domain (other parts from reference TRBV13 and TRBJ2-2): AAGVIQSPRHLIKEKRETATLKCYPIPRHDTVYWYQQGPGQDPQFLISFYEKMQSDKGSIPDRFSAQQFSDYHSELNMSSLELGDSALYFCASSLGPTDSWGSGELFFGEGSRLTVL.

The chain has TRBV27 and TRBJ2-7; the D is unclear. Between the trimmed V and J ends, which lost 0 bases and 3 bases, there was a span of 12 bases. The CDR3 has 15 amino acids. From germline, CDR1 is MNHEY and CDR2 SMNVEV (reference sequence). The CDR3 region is CASSLSRLPNYEQYF. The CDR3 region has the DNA TGTGCCAGCAGTTTATCGAGGCTACCCAACTACGAGCAGTACTTC.

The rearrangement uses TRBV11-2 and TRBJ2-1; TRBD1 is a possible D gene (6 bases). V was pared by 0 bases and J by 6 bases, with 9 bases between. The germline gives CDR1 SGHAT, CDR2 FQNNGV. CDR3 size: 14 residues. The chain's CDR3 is CASSLDARGNEQFF. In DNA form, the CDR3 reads TGTGCCAGCAGCTTAGATGCCAGGGGCAATGAGCAGTTCTTC.

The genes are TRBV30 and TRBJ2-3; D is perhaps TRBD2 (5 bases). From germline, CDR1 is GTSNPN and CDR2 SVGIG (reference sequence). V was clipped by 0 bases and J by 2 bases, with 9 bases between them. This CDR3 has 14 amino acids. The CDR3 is CAWSVSSTTDTQYF. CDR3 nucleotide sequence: TGTGCCTGGAGTGTATCTAGCACCACAGATACGCAGTATTTT.

CDR3 nucleotides: TGTGCCAGCAGTCTTGGACAGGGCAGCTCTGGGGCCAACGTCCTGACTTTC. Translating it yields CASSLGQGSSGANVLTF. The chain recombines TRBV28 with TRBJ2-6; 8 bases line up with TRBD1. This CDR3 has 17 residues. CDR1 is MDHEN, CDR2 SYDVKM, per germline. Trimming took 5 bases from V and 0 from J; bases not matched to a gene: 6. Looking up the rest from reference TRBV28 and TRBJ2-6 gives the full variable domain: DVKVTQSSRYLVKRTGEKVFLECVQDMDHENMFWYRQDPGLGLRLIYFSYDVKMKEKGDIPEGYSVSREKKERFSLILESASTNQTSMYLCASSLGQGSSGANVLTFGAGSRLTVL.

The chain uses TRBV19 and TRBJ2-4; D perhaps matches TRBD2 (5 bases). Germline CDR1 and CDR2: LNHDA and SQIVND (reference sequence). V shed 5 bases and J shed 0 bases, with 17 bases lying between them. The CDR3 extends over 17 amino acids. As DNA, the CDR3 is TGTGCCAGTAGTTCTCGGACTGGGTTCCTAGCCAAAAACATTCAGTACTTC. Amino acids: CASSSRTGFLAKNIQYF.

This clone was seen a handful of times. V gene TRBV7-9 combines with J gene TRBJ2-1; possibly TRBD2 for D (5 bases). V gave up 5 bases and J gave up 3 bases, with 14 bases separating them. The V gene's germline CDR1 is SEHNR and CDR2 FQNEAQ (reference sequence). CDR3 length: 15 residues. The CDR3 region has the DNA TGTGCCAGCAGCGCCACGAAGGCGGGCTACAATGAGCAGTTCTTC. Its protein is CASSATKAGYNEQFF.

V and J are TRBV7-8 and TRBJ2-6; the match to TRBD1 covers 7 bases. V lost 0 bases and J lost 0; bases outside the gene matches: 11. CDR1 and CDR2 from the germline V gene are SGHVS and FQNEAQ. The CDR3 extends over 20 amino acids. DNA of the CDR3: TGTGCCAGCAGCTTAGCGGGAGCCAGGGGGAGTAGCTCTGGGGCCAACGTCCTGACTTTC. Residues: CASSLAGARGSSSGANVLTF.

CDR3 region: CSATADPSPLNEQFF. DNA of the CDR3: TGCAGCGCTACTGCCGACCCTAGTCCCCTCAATGAGCAGTTCTTC. J is TRBJ2-1 and V is TRBV29-1; no definite D call. Germline values: CDR1 SQVTM, CDR2 ANQGSEA. The CDR3 length is 15 residues. Trimming took off 7 bases at V and 6 bases at J, with 22 bases between the two ends.

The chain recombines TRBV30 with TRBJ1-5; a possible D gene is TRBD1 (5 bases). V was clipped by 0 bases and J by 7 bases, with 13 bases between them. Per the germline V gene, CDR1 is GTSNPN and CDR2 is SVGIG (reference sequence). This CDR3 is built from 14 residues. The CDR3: CAWSVGQPGQPQHF. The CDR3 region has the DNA TGTGCCTGGAGTGTTGGACAACCAGGACAGCCCCAGCATTTT.

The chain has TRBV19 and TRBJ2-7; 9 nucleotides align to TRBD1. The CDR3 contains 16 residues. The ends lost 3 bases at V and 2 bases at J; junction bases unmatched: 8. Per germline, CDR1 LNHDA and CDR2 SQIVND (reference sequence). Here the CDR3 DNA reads TGTGCCAGTAGTATGGGGACAGGGTTGGGAACCTACGAGCAGTACTTC. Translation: CASSMGTGLGTYEQYF.

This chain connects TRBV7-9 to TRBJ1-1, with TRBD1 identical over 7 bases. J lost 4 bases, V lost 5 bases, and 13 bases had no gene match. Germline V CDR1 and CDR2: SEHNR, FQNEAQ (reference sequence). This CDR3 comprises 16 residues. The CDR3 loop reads CASSRISDRPFTEAFF. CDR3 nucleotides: TGTGCCAGCAGCCGCATTTCGGACAGGCCCTTCACTGAAGCTTTCTTT. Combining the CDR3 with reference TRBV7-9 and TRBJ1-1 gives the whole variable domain DTGVSQNPRHKITKRGQNVTFRCDPISEHNRLYWYRQTLGQGPEFLTYFQNEAQLEKSRLLSDRFSAERPKGSFSTLEIQRTEQGDSAMYLCASSRISDRPFTEAFFGQGTRLTVV.

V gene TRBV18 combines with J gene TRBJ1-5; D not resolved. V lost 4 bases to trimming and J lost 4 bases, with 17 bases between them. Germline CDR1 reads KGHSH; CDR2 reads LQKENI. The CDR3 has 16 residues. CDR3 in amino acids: CASSHRSGLGNQPQHF. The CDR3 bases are TGTGCCAGCTCACATAGGAGCGGTTTAGGAAATCAGCCCCAGCATTTT.

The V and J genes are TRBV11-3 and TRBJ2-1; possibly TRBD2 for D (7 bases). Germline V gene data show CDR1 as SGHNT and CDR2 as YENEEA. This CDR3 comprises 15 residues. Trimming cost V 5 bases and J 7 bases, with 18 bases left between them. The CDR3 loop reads CASSEGGDPRNEQFF. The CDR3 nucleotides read TGTGCCAGCAGCGAAGGGGGGGACCCCCGTAATGAGCAGTTCTTC. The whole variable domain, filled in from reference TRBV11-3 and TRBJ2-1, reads EAGVVQSPRYKIIEKKQPVAFWCNPISGHNTLYWYLQNLGQGPELLIRYENEEAVDDSQLPKDRFSAERLKGVDSTLKIQPAELGDSAVYLCASSEGGDPRNEQFFGPGTRLTVL.

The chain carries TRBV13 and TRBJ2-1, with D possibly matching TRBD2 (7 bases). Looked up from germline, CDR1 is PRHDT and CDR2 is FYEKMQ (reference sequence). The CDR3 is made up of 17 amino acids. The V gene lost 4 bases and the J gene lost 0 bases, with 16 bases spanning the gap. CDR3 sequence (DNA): TGTGCCAGCAGCTCCCGCGGGGGCGGGAGCTCCTACAATGAGCAGTTCTTC. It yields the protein CASSSRGGGSSYNEQFF.

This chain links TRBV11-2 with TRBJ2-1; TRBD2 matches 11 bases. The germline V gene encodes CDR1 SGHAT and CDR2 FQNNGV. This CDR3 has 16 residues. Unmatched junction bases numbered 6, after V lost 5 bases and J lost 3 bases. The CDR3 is CASSPISGRGYNEQFF. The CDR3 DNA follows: TGTGCCAGCAGCCCCATTAGCGGGAGGGGCTACAATGAGCAGTTCTTC. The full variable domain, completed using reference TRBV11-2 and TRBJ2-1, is EAGVAQSPRYKIIEKRQSVAFWCNPISGHATLYWYQQILGQGPKLLIQFQNNGVVDDSQLPKDRFSAERLKGVDSTLKIQPAKLEDSAVYLCASSPISGRGYNEQFFGPGTRLTVL.

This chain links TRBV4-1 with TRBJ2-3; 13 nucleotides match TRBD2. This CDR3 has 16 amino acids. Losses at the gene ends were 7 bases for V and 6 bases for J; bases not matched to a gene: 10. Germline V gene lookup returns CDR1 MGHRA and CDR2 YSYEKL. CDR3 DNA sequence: TGCGCCAGCACAGGAAGGACTAGCGGGAGAGGTGATACGCAGTATTTT. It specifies CASTGRTSGRGDTQYF.

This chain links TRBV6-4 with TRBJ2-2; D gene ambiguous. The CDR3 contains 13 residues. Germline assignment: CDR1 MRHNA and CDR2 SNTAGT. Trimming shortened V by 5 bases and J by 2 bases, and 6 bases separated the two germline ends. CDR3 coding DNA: TGTGCCAGCAGTTTGACTAACACCGGGGAGCTGTTTTTT. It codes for CASSLTNTGELFF.